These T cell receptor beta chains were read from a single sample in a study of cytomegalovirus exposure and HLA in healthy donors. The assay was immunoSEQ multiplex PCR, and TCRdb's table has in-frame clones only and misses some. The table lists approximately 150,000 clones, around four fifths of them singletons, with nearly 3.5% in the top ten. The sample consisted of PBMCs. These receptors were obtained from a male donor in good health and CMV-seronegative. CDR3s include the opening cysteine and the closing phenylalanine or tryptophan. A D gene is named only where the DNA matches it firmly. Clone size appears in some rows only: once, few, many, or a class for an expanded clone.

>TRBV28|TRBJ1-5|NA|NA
TGTGCCAGCAGTTACAATGGGGGCCAGCCCCAGCATTTT
CASSYNGGQPQHF
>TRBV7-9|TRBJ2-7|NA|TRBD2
TGTGCCAGCAGTAGCGGGAGGATCTACGAGCAGTACTTC
CASSSGRIYEQYF
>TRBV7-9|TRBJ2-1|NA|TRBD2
TGTTCCAGCACGGATTCGGGACTAGCGGCTTTCGTCTCCTACAATGAGCAGTTCTTC
CSSTDSGLAAFVSYNEQFF
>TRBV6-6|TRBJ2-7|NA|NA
TGTGCCAGCAGTTATACCGGGACAAGCAGACTACGAGGGCAGTACTTC
CASSYTGTSRLRGQYF
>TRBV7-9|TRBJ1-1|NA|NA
TGTGCCAGCAGCTTAGAAAAGGGCAGGGATTTGGGAACTGAAGCTTTCTTT
CASSLEKGRDLGTEAFF
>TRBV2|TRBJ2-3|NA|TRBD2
TGTGCCAGCAGTGCCAGGCGGGGGAAGAGCACAGATACGCAGTATTTT
CASSARRGKSTDTQYF
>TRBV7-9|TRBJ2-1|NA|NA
TGTGCCAGCAGCATAAGGGACATCCCGGGTGAGCAGTTCTTC
CASSIRDIPGEQFF
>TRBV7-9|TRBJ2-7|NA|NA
TGTGCCAGCAGCTTTGAGGTCCTAGGGAGCGAGCAGTACTTC
CASSFEVLGSEQYF
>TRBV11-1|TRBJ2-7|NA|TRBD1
TGTGCCAGCAGCTTAAAAACAGGGGTGTGGGATGAGCAGTACTTC
CASSLKTGVWDEQYF
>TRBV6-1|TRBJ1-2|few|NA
TGTGCCAGCAGTGAGGACAGACTCTATGGCTACACCTTC
CASSEDRLYGYTF
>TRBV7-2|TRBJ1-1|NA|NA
TGTGCCAGCAGCTACCCCCCACAGGGAAACACTGAAGCTTTCTTT
CASSYPPQGNTEAFF
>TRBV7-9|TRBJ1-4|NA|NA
TGTTCCAGCAGCTTAGCGACAGTAGGCGGATTTAATGAAAAACTGTTTTTT
CSSSLATVGGFNEKLFF
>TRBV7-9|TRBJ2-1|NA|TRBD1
TGTGCCAGCAGTTTTCCTACAGGGGACGGTAACAATGAGCAGTTCTTC
CASSFPTGDGNNEQFF
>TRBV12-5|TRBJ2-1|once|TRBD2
TGTGCTAGTGATGCGGGCAGGGAGGGCAATGAGCAGTTCTTC
CASDAGREGNEQFF
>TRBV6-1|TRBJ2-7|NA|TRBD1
TGTGCCAGCAGTGGGGGGACAGGGGTGCTCCACGAGCAGTACTTC
CASSGGTGVLHEQYF